At least ten counts were recorded for the clone carrying this T cell receptor beta chain. Its antigen is not known. CDR1 and CDR2 from the germline V gene are MNHEY and SVGEGT. V lost 7 bases, J lost 6 bases, and 10 bases lay in between. The CDR3 covers 12 residues. In preparing bulk TCR libraries, previously described methods and listed TCR primers were used. MiXCR, applied by TCRdb to the PCR reads, yields one record per CDR3 protein. Of approximately 590,000 distinct CDR3 sequences in the sample, 25% were seen once. For naive CD8 T cells, sorting used the CD8+CD4-CCR7+CD45RA+ phenotype. The data stem from a study of molecular identifiers for immune sequencing clone quantification. Findings and caveats of the study: Naive cells had under 1% of molecules in clones above 20 RNA copies, effectors over 99%.

This receptor was obtained from a human donor in good health. Some libraries in this study had Jurkat cell RNA spiked in. The chain recombines TRBV6-2 or TRBV6-3 with TRBJ1-5, with D perhaps TRBD1 (5 bases). Sequences were obtained from naive CD8+ T cells from blood, with Jurkat cell RNA spiked in. Subset specified: FACS-sorted CD8+CD4-CCR7+CD45RA+ naive T cells. DNA of the CDR3: TGTGCCAGCAAAGCAGGGTTTCAGCCCCAGCATTTT. Translating it yields CASKAGFQPQHF.